What follows describes a single T cell receptor (beta chain). Assay used: immunoSEQ multiplex PCR; TCRdb lists only in-frame clones, some missing. There are around 270,000 clones in the sample; approximately 84% occur only once, and 15% to 19% lies in the top ten. This sample was taken from a study of blood T cell repertoires in COVID-19. Overall study: Whether acute or convalescent, the COVID-19 samples came from the United States, Italy and Spain. Sample material is recorded as cDNA or gDNA derived from T cells, B-cell-depleted T cells, or PBMCs.

The material sequenced was peripheral blood. The sequence derives from a person aged 65 to 79 with COVID-19, enrolled during active disease.

The CDR3 reads CASRGIGPGLLHKNIQYF. The CDR3 DNA is TGTGCCAGCAGGGGGATCGGGCCGGGACTACTACACAAAAACATTCAGTACTTC. This chain uses TRBV28 with TRBJ2-4; 7 positions agree with TRBD2. V lost 6 bases, J lost 3 bases, and 17 bases stayed unmatched. The CDR3 runs 18 residues. From germline, CDR1 is MDHEN and CDR2 SYDVKM.